The following is a T cell receptor beta chain sequence with its context. This CDR3 has 13 amino acids. Germline V gene lookup returns CDR1 ENHRY and CDR2 SYGVKD. The V gene lost 3 bases and the J gene lost 3 bases, with 8 bases spanning the gap. The method was immunoSEQ multiplex PCR; TCRdb's version includes in-frame clones alone and lacks a portion of them. The sample shows about 270,000 clones, more than 70% of them seen only once. The data are from a study of blood T cell repertoires in COVID-19. Study in general: In each case, the material was cDNA or gDNA derived from T cells, B-cell-depleted T cells, or PBMCs.

The V call is TRBV10-3, the J call TRBJ1-2; possible D gene TRBD1, 5 bases. The receptor comes from a man aged 80 or over with acute or convalescent COVID-19. The sample comprised peripheral blood. CDR3 bases: TGTGCCATCAGTGACGGGGGGGACTATGGCTACACCTTC. As protein: CAISDGGDYGYTF.